Below, one T cell receptor beta chain is given with its context. What it binds is not known. These data belong to a study of cytomegalovirus exposure and HLA in healthy donors. Study-wide results and limits: Across donors, sequencing depth was assumed by presence/absence analyses to be roughly uniform. Of the V segments, some could not be distinguished, including TRBV6-2 and TRBV6-3, and were excluded. It was confirmed in vitro that a few of the CMV-associated chains were specific for CMV antigens.

PCR used 60 Vbeta primers and 13 Jbeta primers. Measured with immunoSEQ multiplex PCR; TCRdb has only the in-frame clones, and not every one. The sample lists under 200,000 clones; more than 75% were seen once. The CDR3 is made up of 12 amino acids. Germline V gene sequence: CDR1 WSHSY, CDR2 SAAADI. The J segment lost 5 bases and the V segment lost 8 bases, leaving 0 bases of the junction unmatched. V usage is TRBV10-2 and J usage is TRBJ2-1; TRBD2 agrees at 10 bases. Sequencing was performed on PBMCs. The source of this sequence is a girl between 10 and 17 years old in good health and CMV-seropositive. The CDR3 DNA reads TGCGCCAGCGGACTAGCGGACAATGAGCAGTTCTTC. Translating gives CASGLADNEQFF.